This T cell receptor beta chain was identified in a study of shared clonotypes between healthy human individuals. Libraries were prepared by immunoSEQ multiplex PCR; TCRdb keeps only in-frame clonotypes and omits some of them. The data hold some 1 million clones, with about 80% observed a single time. Germline V gene sequence: CDR1 SGHTA, CDR2 FQGNSA. Trimming pared 3 bases from V and 0 bases from J, leaving 9 bases between. The CDR3 has 15 amino acids. The chain has TRBV7-2 and TRBJ2-1, with D possibly being TRBD2 (6 bases). Sequencing was done on a sample of memory CD4+ T cells sorted from blood. Subset meaning: CD45RA-negative fraction. The TCR originated in a man younger than 35 in good health. The CDR3 protein is CASSFSGVSYNEQFF. As DNA, the CDR3 is TGTGCCAGCAGCTTTTCGGGGGTCTCCTACAATGAGCAGTTCTTC. The entire variable domain, with the rest obtained from reference TRBV7-2 and TRBJ2-1, is as follows: GAGVSQSPSNKVTEKGKDVELRCDPISGHTALYWYRQSLGQGLEFLIYFQGNSAPDKSGLPSDRFSAERTGGSVSTLTIQRTQQEDSAVYLCASSFSGVSYNEQFFGPGTRLTVL.